The 24 T cell receptor beta chains below come from one sample, sequenced in a study of cytomegalovirus exposure and HLA in healthy donors. PCR involved 60 Vbeta and 13 Jbeta primers. The protocol was immunoSEQ multiplex PCR, while the TCRdb copy is restricted to in-frame clones and leaves out a portion. The data show 150,000 or so clones, around 74% seen once. Sequencing input: PBMCs. Source of these receptors: a female donor in good health and CMV-seronegative.

The rearrangement joins TRBV6-1 to TRBJ1-6; TRBD1 might be the D (6 bases). The CDR3 sequence is 17 residues long. Trimming removed 2 bases at V and 1 base at J, with 12 bases between. Germline V CDR1 and CDR2: MNHNS, SASEGT. The CDR3 spells CASSEPQGTSYNSPLHF. In DNA, the CDR3 is TGTGCCAGCAGTGAACCTCAGGGGACGTCCTATAATTCACCCCTCCACTTT.

The gene calls are TRBV13 and TRBJ1-4; tentatively, D is TRBD1 (5 bases). Trimming pared 5 bases from V and 7 bases from J, leaving 14 bases between. Germline V lookup: CDR1 PRHDT, CDR2 FYEKMQ (reference sequence). The length of the CDR3 is 14 residues. The CDR3 here is CASSTRLGAEKLFF. The CDR3 region has the DNA TGTGCCAGCAGCACCCGATTAGGGGCTGAAAAACTGTTTTTT.

V gene TRBV11-2 combines with J gene TRBJ2-7; D is unresolved. The germline CDR1 and CDR2 sequences are SGHAT and FQNNGV. Trimming took 1 base from V and 3 from J, leaving 4 bases between them. The CDR3 length is 12 residues. The DNA for the CDR3 is TGTGCCAGCAGCTTAGGGCTCTACGAGCAGTACTTC. Translation: CASSLGLYEQYF. The whole variable domain, filled in from reference TRBV11-2 and TRBJ2-7, reads EAGVAQSPRYKIIEKRQSVAFWCNPISGHATLYWYQQILGQGPKLLIQFQNNGVVDDSQLPKDRFSAERLKGVDSTLKIQPAKLEDSAVYLCASSLGLYEQYFGPGTRLTVT.

V and J are TRBV29-1 and TRBJ2-3; 10 bases are a match to TRBD2. V gave up 1 base and J gave up 2 bases; unmatched junction bases: 3. This CDR3 spans 15 amino acids. Germline values: CDR1 SQVTM, CDR2 ANQGSEA. The CDR3 is CSVEGTSGYTDTQYF. The CDR3 nucleotides are TGCAGCGTTGAAGGGACTAGCGGTTACACAGATACGCAGTATTTT.

The rearrangement joins TRBV5-1 to TRBJ1-3, with D hard to call. CDR1 and CDR2 (germline): SGHRS, YFSETQ. V lost 2 bases, J lost 3 bases, and 6 bases lay in between. This CDR3 has 13 residues. The CDR3 protein is CASSFTVGNTIYF. In DNA, the CDR3 is TGCGCCAGCAGCTTCACAGTTGGAAACACCATATATTTT. Supplemented by reference TRBV5-1 and TRBJ1-3, the full variable domain reads KAGVTQTPRYLIKTRGQQVTLSCSPISGHRSVSWYQQTPGQGLQFLFEYFSETQRNKGNFPGRFSGRQFSNSRSEMNVSTLELGDSALYLCASSFTVGNTIYFGEGSWLTVV.

This clone showed up just a few times. The chain uses TRBV2 and TRBJ1-5, with 9 bases lining up with TRBD1. This CDR3 is built from 14 residues. CDR1 and CDR2 (germline): SNHLY, FYNNEI. V was clipped by 5 bases and J by 7 bases; unmatched bases: 6. CDR3 sequence reads: CASSLDRGRQPQHF. The CDR3 region has the DNA TGTGCCAGCAGTCTGGACAGGGGAAGGCAGCCCCAGCATTTT.

The chain combines TRBV5-6 with TRBJ1-1; D unclear. There are 12 residues in the CDR3. Trimming pared 5 bases from V and 5 bases from J, leaving 10 bases between. Germline loops: CDR1 SGHDT, CDR2 YYEEEE. In DNA form, the CDR3 reads TGTGCCAGCAGTCAACTCGCAACTGAAGCTTTCTTT. Translating gives CASSQLATEAFF.

The V and J genes are TRBV7-3 and TRBJ2-2; D possibly corresponds to TRBD1 (5 bases). The CDR3 is 14 amino acids. Between the trimmed V and J ends, which lost 1 base and 7 bases, there was a span of 10 bases. Germline values: CDR1 SGHTA, CDR2 FQGTGA. Here the CDR3 DNA reads TGTGCCAGCAGCTTAATTCAGGGTGGCGGGGAGCTGTTTTTT. This gives the protein CASSLIQGGGELFF.

This clone turned up a few times. The CDR3 region is CASSLQGEQPQHF. CDR3 DNA sequence: TGTGCCAGCAGTTTACAGGGGGAACAGCCCCAGCATTTT. The rearrangement links TRBV27 to TRBJ1-5; TRBD1 matches 7 bases. After removal of 2 bases from V and 7 bases from J, the junction contained 2 bases not matched to a gene. CDR1 is MNHEY, CDR2 SMNVEV, per germline (reference sequence). The CDR3 sequence is 13 residues long.

The rearrangement links TRBV5-6 to TRBJ1-4; D is possibly TRBD1 (6 bases). The CDR3 runs to 15 residues. Germline V CDR1 and CDR2: SGHDT, YYEEEE. V shed 4 bases and J shed 5 bases, with 15 bases lying between them. CDR3 amino acids: CASSRFSGANEKLFF. DNA of the CDR3: TGTGCCAGCAGCCGGTTTTCAGGGGCGAATGAAAAACTGTTTTTT.

In its sample, this clone was seen once. For the CDR3, the DNA is TGTGCCAGTAACCCGTTCCAGGGGAACGGAAACACCATATATTTT. As protein: CASNPFQGNGNTIYF. This chain links TRBV19 with TRBJ1-3, with D perhaps matching TRBD1 (6 bases). Trimming left V 7 bases short and J 4 bases short, with 17 bases between. This CDR3 region has 15 residues. From germline, CDR1 is LNHDA and CDR2 SQIVND (reference sequence).

The chain uses TRBV6-5 and TRBJ1-1; 8 bases fit TRBD1. The CDR3 is 13 amino acids. Per the germline V gene, CDR1 is MNHEY and CDR2 is SVGAGI. Losses at the gene ends were 5 bases for V and 5 bases for J; bases not matched to a gene: 4. CDR3 sequence: CASSNTGGTEAFF. The CDR3 nucleotides are TGTGCCAGCAGTAATACAGGGGGAACTGAAGCTTTCTTT.

The V call is TRBV16, the J call TRBJ2-3; tentatively, D is TRBD2 (6 bases). The germline V gene has CDR1 KGHSY and CDR2 FQNENV. The CDR3 covers 16 residues. V was cut by 8 bases and J by 1 base, with 19 bases left in between. The CDR3: CASSELAALGTDTQYF. CDR3 bases: TGTGCCAGCTCCGAATTAGCGGCTTTAGGCACAGATACGCAGTATTTT. The full variable domain, rest sourced from reference TRBV16 and TRBJ2-3, is GEEVAQTPKHLVRGEGQKAKLYCAPIKGHSYVFWYQQVLKNEFKFLISFQNENVFDETGMPKERFSAKCLPNSPCSLEIQATKLEDSAVYFCASSELAALGTDTQYFGPGTRLTVL.

This chain uses TRBV7-2 with TRBJ1-5; D gene ambiguous. The CDR3 contains 17 residues. The V end was cut by 6 bases, the J end by 3 bases, with 21 bases between. CDR1 and CDR2 from the germline V gene are SGHTA and FQGNSA. DNA of the CDR3: TGTGCCAGCAGTCTCCGGGATCGCCAATATTACAATCAGCCCCAGCATTTT. Amino acids: CASSLRDRQYYNQPQHF.

This rearrangement joins TRBV10-3 to TRBJ1-3; D is unclear. Germline lookup yields CDR1 ENHRY and CDR2 SYGVKD. Trimming shortened V by 5 bases and J by 0 bases, and 5 bases separated the two germline ends. The CDR3 runs 13 residues. The CDR3 is CAISPNSGNTIYF. The CDR3 bases are TGTGCCATCAGTCCCAACTCTGGAAACACCATATATTTT.

This sequence joins TRBV9 and TRBJ2-1; 9 bases are a match to TRBD2. This CDR3 is built from 16 residues. V lost 2 bases and J lost 1; bases outside the gene matches: 4. In germline, CDR1 is SGDLS, CDR2 YYNGEE. The CDR3 is CASSVVAGVSYNEQFF. DNA for the CDR3: TGTGCCAGCAGCGTGGTAGCGGGGGTATCCTACAATGAGCAGTTCTTC.

This clone was observed a few times. The DNA for the CDR3 is TGTGCCAGCAGCCCCCGGAGGGAATCCTACGAGCAGTACTTC. Amino acid sequence: CASSPRRESYEQYF. This rearrangement joins TRBV9 to TRBJ2-7; tentatively, D is TRBD2 (6 bases). This CDR3 is built from 14 residues. Between the trimmed V and J ends, which lost 4 bases and 1 base, there was a span of 12 bases. Germline V lookup: CDR1 SGDLS, CDR2 YYNGEE.

About this clone itself: The identical CDR3 is also encoded by other nucleotide sequences in the sample. The CDR3: CASRQGLNTEAFF. The CDR3 DNA reads TGTGCCAGCAGACAGGGCCTGAACACTGAAGCTTTCTTT. The chain couples TRBV2 to TRBJ1-1; weak D call: TRBD1 (6 bases). Trimming cost V 6 bases and J 0 bases, with 8 bases left between them. Germline V lookup: CDR1 SNHLY, CDR2 FYNNEI. This CDR3 spans 13 amino acids.

This clone was seen a handful of times. The chain is built from TRBV9 and TRBJ1-3; no clear D gene. The CDR3 is 16 amino acids. Trimming left V 4 bases short and J 0 bases short, with 14 bases between. Germline V gene data show CDR1 as SGDLS and CDR2 as YYNGEE. In DNA form, the CDR3 reads TGTGCCAGCAGCCCGACTGCAACATACTCTGGAAACACCATATATTTT. It translates to CASSPTATYSGNTIYF.

A single count supports this clone. The rearrangement links TRBV7-9 to TRBJ2-1, with TRBD2 matching 11 bases. The CDR3 contains 15 residues. With 1 base clipped from V and 9 bases from J, the junction kept 5 bases outside the gene matches. Germline-derived CDR1 and CDR2 are SEHNR and FQNEAQ (reference sequence). In nucleotides, the CDR3 is TGTGCCAGCAGCTTAGGACTAGCGGGAAAGGGTGAGCAGTTCTTC. Amino acid sequence: CASSLGLAGKGEQFF.

This clone was detected a few times. The V and J genes are TRBV6-5 and TRBJ1-1; no clear D. Trimming left V 0 bases short and J 5 bases short, with 13 bases between. Germline CDR1 MNHEY, CDR2 SVGAGI. The CDR3 runs to 15 residues. As DNA, the CDR3 is TGTGCCAGCAGTTACTCGAGACCACTCGGGACTGAAGCTTTCTTT. Residues: CASSYSRPLGTEAFF.

This chain connects TRBV18 to TRBJ2-2; 10 nucleotides align to TRBD1. Per the germline V gene, CDR1 is KGHSH and CDR2 is LQKENI. The V segment lost 3 bases and the J segment 7 bases; nucleotides outside the gene matches: 8. The CDR3 contains 16 residues. The chain's CDR3 is CASSPPGQGKGGELFF. CDR3 bases: TGTGCCAGCTCACCGCCGGGACAGGGGAAAGGCGGGGAGCTGTTTTTT.

On this clone: One junction end disagrees with the germline gene, perhaps due to a read error. Other DNA sequences in this specimen translate into the identical CDR3. V and J are TRBV18 and TRBJ2-2; D is perhaps TRBD1 (6 bases). The CDR3 totals 15 residues. Germline CDR1 and CDR2: KGHSH and LQKENI. The CDR3 spells CASSSVQGPSGELFF. The CDR3 DNA is TGTGCCAGCTCATCCGTACAGGGACCCTCCGGGGAGTTGTTTTTT.

V is TRBV2 and J is TRBJ2-1; TRBD2 matches 7 bases. CDR3 length: 16 amino acids. CDR1 and CDR2 from the germline V gene are SNHLY and FYNNEI. V was clipped by 2 bases and J by 4 bases; unmatched bases: 8. DNA for the CDR3: TGTGCCAGCAGTGAATTCGGCGGGAGACAGTACAATGAGCAGTTCTTC. Amino acids: CASSEFGGRQYNEQFF.